The 5 T cell receptor beta chains reported below all come from one sample, sequenced in a study of shared clonotypes between healthy human individuals. Generated by immunoSEQ multiplex PCR, the TCRdb table keeps only in-frame clones and is missing some. The sample contains some 1 million clones, 65% to 80% of which appear only once. Specimen: memory CD4+ T cells sorted from blood. Subset given: CD45RA-negative fraction. Source of these receptors: a man younger than 35 in good health.

A few counts support this clone. Other DNA sequences of this sample code for an identical CDR3. The V and J genes are TRBV5-6 and TRBJ2-3; D uncertain. The CDR3 runs 13 residues. Between the trimmed V and J ends, which lost 0 bases and 3 bases, there was a span of 5 bases. Per the germline V gene, CDR1 is SGHDT and CDR2 is YYEEEE. CDR3 amino acids: CASSLVGTDTQYF. The CDR3 coding sequence is TGTGCCAGCAGCTTGGTTGGGACAGATACGCAGTATTTT.

The chain combines TRBV18 with TRBJ2-7; D may be TRBD1 (5 bases). Germline CDR1 KGHSH, CDR2 LQKENI. The V and J ends lost 3 bases and 5 bases respectively, with 14 bases between them. The CDR3 consists of 14 residues. CDR3 sequence reads: CASSPSREINEQYF. The CDR3 bases are TGTGCCAGCTCACCCTCCAGGGAAATCAACGAGCAGTACTTC.

The gene calls are TRBV7-2 and TRBJ1-1, with 9 bases that match TRBD1. The CDR3 runs 15 residues. Germline lookup yields CDR1 SGHTA and CDR2 FQGNSA. Germline trimming cut 5 bases from V and 5 bases from J; bases unmatched to any gene: 9. The DNA of the CDR3 is TGTGCCAGCAGCACTTCACAGGGGGCGCGTACTGAAGCTTTCTTT. Translation: CASSTSQGARTEAFF.

This chain connects TRBV27 to TRBJ2-3; the match to TRBD1 covers 7 bases. CDR1 is MNHEY, CDR2 SMNVEV, per germline (reference sequence). The V gene end was trimmed by 5 bases and the J gene end by 3 bases; junction bases not matched to a gene: 11. This CDR3 region has 16 residues. The CDR3 protein is CASSATGWRRTDTQYF. In DNA, the CDR3 is TGTGCCAGCAGTGCGACAGGGTGGCGGAGAACAGATACGCAGTATTTT.

V gene TRBV4-1 combines with J gene TRBJ1-5; D remains ambiguous. The CDR3 length is 14 residues. Trimming took off 4 bases at V and 0 bases at J, with 7 bases between the two ends. CDR1 is MGHRA and CDR2 is YSYEKL in the germline V gene. In nucleotides, the CDR3 is TGCGCCAGCAGCCGGGTCTATAGCAATCAGCCCCAGCATTTT. As protein: CASSRVYSNQPQHF.